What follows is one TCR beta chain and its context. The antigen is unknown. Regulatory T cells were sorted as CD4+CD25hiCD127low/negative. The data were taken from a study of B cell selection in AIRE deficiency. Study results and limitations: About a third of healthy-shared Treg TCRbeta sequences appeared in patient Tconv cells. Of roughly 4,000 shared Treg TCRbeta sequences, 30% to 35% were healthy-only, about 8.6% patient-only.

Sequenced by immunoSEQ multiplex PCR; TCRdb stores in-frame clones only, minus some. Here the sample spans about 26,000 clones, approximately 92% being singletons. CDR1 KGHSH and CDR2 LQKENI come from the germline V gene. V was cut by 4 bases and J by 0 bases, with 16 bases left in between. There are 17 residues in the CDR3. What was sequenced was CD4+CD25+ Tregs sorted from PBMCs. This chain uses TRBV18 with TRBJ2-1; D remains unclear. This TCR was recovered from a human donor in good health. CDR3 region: CASSRRTDDSSYNEQFF. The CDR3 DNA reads TGTGCCAGCTCACGACGGACCGACGATAGCTCCTACAATGAGCAGTTCTTC.